The 14 T cell receptor beta chains below were found in one sample sequenced in a study of blood T cell repertoires in COVID-19. This table comes from immunoSEQ multiplex PCR, and its TCRdb copy is limited to in-frame clones, with some not included. This sample has some 99,000 clones; 87% occur once, and the top ten carry about 4.5%. Sequenced sample: peripheral blood. The receptors here all came from a man between 65 and 80 years old with acute or convalescent COVID-19.

The chain is built from TRBV14 and TRBJ2-2; TRBD2 aligns across 8 bases. V trimming: 0 bases; J trimming: 5 bases; junction bases outside the gene matches: 11. Germline assignment: CDR1 SGHDN and CDR2 FVKESK. The CDR3 totals 18 residues. The CDR3 DNA follows: TGTGCCAGCAGCCAAGATATAGCGGGGACGAGGGCGACCGGGGAGCTGTTTTTT. Translating gives CASSQDIAGTRATGELFF.

The gene calls are TRBV7-6 and TRBJ2-5; weak D call: TRBD1 (6 bases). Germline values: CDR1 SGHVS, CDR2 FNYEAQ. Trimming pared 5 bases from V and 4 bases from J, leaving 11 bases between. The CDR3 is 13 amino acids. The CDR3 loop reads CASSPVGGETQYF. CDR3 in DNA: TGTGCCAGCAGCCCGGTAGGGGGAGAGACCCAGTACTTC.

The chain recombines TRBV19 with TRBJ1-5; possibly TRBD1 for D (5 bases). Trimming cost V 6 bases and J 5 bases, with 8 bases left between them. Germline V lookup: CDR1 LNHDA, CDR2 SQIVND (reference sequence). The CDR3 spans 12 residues. CDR3 DNA: TGTGCCAGTAGCCTCAGGGATCAGCCCCAGCATTTT. It specifies CASSLRDQPQHF.

The chain links TRBV5-1 to TRBJ2-3, with a tentative D call TRBD1 (6 bases). CDR3 size: 18 residues. V was cut by 0 bases and J by 3 bases, with 20 bases left in between. Per the germline V gene, CDR1 is SGHRS and CDR2 is YFSETQ. The CDR3 DNA reads TGCGCCAGCAGCTTGGGTGGTGGGGGCTCCTTGAGAACAGATACGCAGTATTTT. Translating it yields CASSLGGGGSLRTDTQYF.

The CDR3 reads CASKPGGTYEQYF. The CDR3, as DNA: TGTGCCAGCAAACCAGGGGGCACCTACGAGCAGTACTTC. The chain has TRBV28 and TRBJ2-7; TRBD1 matches at 8 bases. Trimming took 7 bases from V and 2 from J; bases not matched to a gene: 4. The germline CDR1 and CDR2 sequences are MDHEN and SYDVKM. The CDR3 covers 13 residues.

The chain has TRBV11-2 and TRBJ1-3, with D possibly TRBD1 on 6 matching bases. V gave up 5 bases and J gave up 3 bases, with 20 bases separating them. Germline assignment: CDR1 SGHAT and CDR2 FQNNGV. The CDR3 loop spans 17 amino acids. CDR3 loop: CASSPILFGQLGNTIYF. CDR3 sequence (DNA): TGTGCCAGCAGCCCGATTCTTTTTGGACAGCTTGGAAACACCATATATTTT.

The V call is TRBV6-5, the J call TRBJ2-7, with 9 bases aligning to TRBD2. The V gene's germline CDR1 is MNHEY and CDR2 SVGAGI. The CDR3 sequence is 15 residues long. Trimming took 8 bases from V and 1 from J; bases not matched to a gene: 9. The chain's CDR3 is CASGTAGGGSYEQYV. DNA of the CDR3: TGTGCCAGCGGGACAGCGGGGGGTGGTTCCTACGAGCAGTACGTC.

V usage is TRBV6-5 and J usage is TRBJ1-1; D perhaps matches TRBD1 (6 bases). Germline CDR1 and CDR2: MNHEY and SVGAGI. CDR3 length: 13 residues. V was cut by 4 bases and J by 1 base, with 7 bases left in between. The DNA of the CDR3 is TGTGCCAGCAGTTTGACAGGGAACACTGAAGCTTTCTTT. Protein sequence: CASSLTGNTEAFF.

The chain combines TRBV5-1 with TRBJ1-5, with a weak D call TRBD1 (5 bases). Germline CDR1 is SGHRS and CDR2 is YFSETQ. V lost 2 bases and J 5 bases, leaving 17 bases between the germline ends. The CDR3 runs to 16 residues. The CDR3 reads CASSFDPGQPDQPQHF. The CDR3 region has the DNA TGCGCCAGCAGCTTTGACCCCGGACAACCTGATCAGCCCCAGCATTTT.

The V gene is TRBV28, the J gene TRBJ1-4; TRBD1 might be the D (6 bases). Germline V gene lookup returns CDR1 MDHEN and CDR2 SYDVKM. Trimming removed 6 bases at V and 7 bases at J, with 15 bases between. CDR3 length equals 14 residues. The CDR3 region has the DNA TGTGCCAGCAGGGCGGGCCGAGGGGGTGAAAAACTGTTTTTT. This codes for CASRAGRGGEKLFF.

The rearrangement uses TRBV28 and TRBJ2-5; 15 bases align to TRBD2. V lost 1 base and J lost 4; bases outside the gene matches: 7. Germline V lookup: CDR1 MDHEN, CDR2 SYDVKM. This CDR3 contains 18 residues. The CDR3 here is CASSLSGGLAGGVETQYF. CDR3 DNA sequence: TGTGCCAGCAGTTTATCCGGGGGACTAGCGGGGGGAGTAGAGACCCAGTACTTC.

The chain uses TRBV7-8 and TRBJ1-5, with D maybe TRBD1 (5 bases). Germline CDR1 and CDR2: SGHVS and FQNEAQ. The CDR3 sequence is 15 residues long. The V end was cut by 4 bases, the J end by 7 bases, with 17 bases between. CDR3 bases: TGTGCCAGCAGCTCCCGGGACTATGGATTACAGCCCCAGCATTTT. Protein product: CASSSRDYGLQPQHF. The entire variable domain, with the rest obtained from reference TRBV7-8 and TRBJ1-5, is as follows: GAGVSQSPRYKVAKRGQDVALRCDPISGHVSLFWYQQALGQGPEFLTYFQNEAQLDKSGLPSDRFFAERPEGSVSTLKIQRTQQEDSAVYLCASSSRDYGLQPQHFGDGTRLSIL.

This clone is a singleton in its sample. J is TRBJ2-5 and V is TRBV19; D may be TRBD1 (5 bases). This CDR3 comprises 15 residues. The germline CDR1 and CDR2 sequences are LNHDA and SQIVND (reference sequence). Trimming left V 1 base short and J 5 bases short, with 14 bases between. The CDR3, as DNA: TGTGCCAGTAGTATAGGAACCTCCAGGGCGGAGACCCAGTACTTC. Its translation is CASSIGTSRAETQYF.

This sequence joins TRBV5-5 and TRBJ2-7; D possibly corresponds to TRBD1 (6 bases). Trimming took off 3 bases at V and 3 bases at J, with 13 bases between the two ends. Germline V lookup: CDR1 SGHKS, CDR2 YYEKEE (reference sequence). This CDR3 region has 14 residues. CDR3 in DNA: TGTGCCAGCAGCTACAATACAGGGAACTACGAGCAGTACTTC. It translates to CASSYNTGNYEQYF. Looking up the rest from reference TRBV5-5 and TRBJ2-7 gives the full variable domain: DAGVTQSPTHLIKTRGQQVTLRCSPISGHKSVSWYQQVLGQGPQFIFQYYEKEERGRGNFPDRFSARQFPNYSSELNVNALLLGDSALYLCASSYNTGNYEQYFGPGTRLTVT.